This is a list of T cell receptor beta chains from one sample in a study of T-cell reconstitution after alpha-beta-depleted transplantation in children. TCRdb reanalysed the PCR reads using MiXCR and keeps one entry per CDR3 protein. The data hold about a million distinct CDR3 sequences, with 25% to 35% observed a single time. The specimen comprised PBMCs, mostly from graft donor cells, sampled 360 days after TCRalphabeta/CD19-depleted stem cell transplant. Source of these receptors: a boy younger than two who had a stem cell transplant for SCID, so the T cells may come from the graft donor. The CDR3 runs from the conserved cysteine through the conserved F or W. The D gene is left open where the match is weak. For some rows the clone size is stated as once, few or many, or as a class when expanded; others skip it.

d_gene	abundance	v_gene	len	j_gene	CDR3aa	CDR3nt
.	few	TRBV28	17	TRBJ2-7	CASSSPTSQRVLCEQYF	TGTGCCAGCAGTTCCCCCACCTCCCAACGGGTACTCTGCGAGCAGTACTTC
.	.	TRBV4-3	16	TRBJ2-3	CASSQGVDSPWDTQYF	TGCGCCAGCAGCCAAGGGGTAGACTCCCCATGGGATACGCAGTATTTT
TRBD2	.	TRBV20-1	12	TRBJ2-7	CSARWGGYEQYF	TGCAGTGCTAGATGGGGGGGTTACGAGCAGTACTTC
.	.	TRBV28	13	TRBJ2-5	CASSPSMGETQYF	TGTGCCAGCAGTCCATCCATGGGAGAGACCCAGTACTTC
.	.	TRBV6-1	17	TRBJ2-7	CASSGAGAHRSAKVQYF	TGTGCCAGCAGTGGGGCCGGGGCCCACCGGTCCGCGAAGGTGCAGTACTTC
.	few	TRBV27	15	TRBJ1-2	CASSLGQGNNYGYTF	TGTGCCAGCAGTTTGGGGCAGGGTAATAACTATGGCTACACCTTC
TRBD1	few	TRBV12-3/TRBV12-4	14	TRBJ1-4	CASCRDRVGEKLFF	TGTGCCAGCTGCCGGGACAGGGTTGGTGAAAAACTGTTTTTT
.	.	TRBV28	22	TRBJ1-3	CASSLGAWDTKLTRLSGNTIYF	TGTGCCAGCAGTTTAGGTGCGTGGGATACAAAACTCACCCGTCTCTCTGGAAACACCATATATTTT
TRBD2	few	TRBV27	17	TRBJ2-1	CASSLGFSSGGAGEQFF	TGTGCCAGCAGTTTAGGTTTTTCTAGCGGGGGGGCCGGTGAGCAGTTCTTC
.	.	TRBV15	14	TRBJ2-1	CATSRDLIHNEQFF	TGTGCCACCAGCAGAGATTTAATCCACAATGAGCAGTTCTTC
.	few	TRBV5-1	15	TRBJ2-3	CASSLVVLTRDTQYF	TGCGCCAGCAGCTTAGTGGTCCTAACCCGGGATACGCAGTATTTT
.	few	TRBV4-1	15	TRBJ2-7	CASSQQTGRAYEQYF	TGCGCCAGCAGCCAACAGACAGGGAGGGCCTACGAGCAGTACTTC
.	many	TRBV10-3	15	TRBJ2-1	CAISGRGAVSNEQFF	TGTGCCATCAGTGGCAGGGGGGCGGTTAGCAATGAGCAGTTCTTC
.	.	TRBV9	17	TRBJ2-3	CASSVLSRTGRTDTQYF	TGTGCCAGCAGCGTCTTATCTAGGACGGGACGCACAGATACGCAGTATTTT
.	.	TRBV5-5	14	TRBJ2-2	CASSFGWDTGELFF	TGTGCCAGCAGCTTCGGGTGGGACACCGGGGAGCTGTTTTTT
TRBD1	few	TRBV12-3/TRBV12-4	15	TRBJ2-1	CASTAGTGLYNEQFF	TGTGCCAGCACCGCCGGGACAGGGCTGTACAATGAGCAGTTCTTC
.	many	TRBV20-1	14	TRBJ2-1	CSANGGTSYNEQFF	TGCAGTGCTAACGGCGGGACTTCCTACAATGAGCAGTTCTTC
.	few	TRBV5-1	12	TRBJ2-5	CASSARPETQYF	TGCGCCAGCAGCGCCCGTCCGGAGACCCAGTACTTC
.	.	TRBV28	14	TRBJ2-5	CASSGGGGQETQYF	TGTGCCAGCAGTGGCGGGGGCGGTCAAGAGACCCAGTACTTC
.	few	TRBV27	14	TRBJ1-3	CASSLSVSANTIYF	TGTGCCAGCAGTTTAAGTGTTTCCGCAAACACCATATATTTT
.	many	TRBV5-1	13	TRBJ1-1	CASSLAENTEAFF	TGCGCCAGCAGCTTGGCGGAGAACACTGAAGCTTTCTTT
TRBD2	.	TRBV13	16	TRBJ2-1	CASSSVQRGLIDEQFF	TGTGCCAGCAGCTCCGTACAGCGGGGGTTAATAGATGAGCAGTTCTTC
.	few	TRBV11-2	16	TRBJ2-5	CASSSGDNRWQETQYF	TGTGCCAGCAGCTCAGGGGACAACCGATGGCAAGAGACCCAGTACTTC
TRBD1	.	TRBV9	14	TRBJ1-2	CASSEIARGVGYTF	TGTGCCAGCAGCGAGATAGCCAGGGGGGTCGGCTACACCTTC
TRBD1	few	TRBV5-1	15	TRBJ1-1	CASSVPQGEGTEAFF	TGCGCCAGCAGCGTGCCGCAGGGGGAGGGCACTGAAGCTTTCTTT
.	.	TRBV3-1	15	TRBJ1-5	CASSSGMALNQPQHF	TGTGCCAGCAGCTCAGGGATGGCCTTAAATCAGCCCCAGCATTTT
.	few	TRBV5-1	16	TRBJ2-7	CASSLALKRIDYEQYF	TGCGCCAGCAGCTTGGCCCTAAAACGGATCGACTACGAGCAGTACTTC
TRBD2	.	TRBV4-1	18	TRBJ2-1	CASSQEMNLAGNHNEQFF	TGCGCCAGCAGCCAAGAAATGAACCTAGCGGGGAACCACAATGAGCAGTTCTTC
.	.	TRBV29-1	14	TRBJ2-3	CSVEPGIHTDTQYF	TGCAGCGTTGAACCCGGAATCCACACAGATACGCAGTATTTT
TRBD1	.	TRBV10-3	15	TRBJ1-3	CAISSSGGVGNTIYF	TGTGCCATCTCGAGTTCAGGGGGCGTTGGAAACACCATATATTTT
TRBD1	.	TRBV7-2	15	TRBJ2-7	CASSFERTGGNEQYF	TGTGCCAGCAGCTTCGAACGGACAGGGGGCAACGAGCAGTACTTC
TRBD1	.	TRBV7-9	17	TRBJ2-2	CASSFRQGAPNTGELFF	TGTGCCAGCAGCTTCCGACAGGGAGCCCCAAACACCGGGGAGCTGTTTTTT
.	.	TRBV6-2/TRBV6-3	13	TRBJ2-1	CASRLEAYNEQFF	TGTGCCAGCAGGCTCGAAGCTTACAATGAGCAGTTCTTC
.	.	TRBV28	13	TRBJ2-7	CASSFSSRYEQYF	TGTGCCAGCAGTTTTAGCAGCCGGTACGAGCAGTACTTC
.	.	TRBV21-1	18	TRBJ2-1	CASSKDPLAGDPYNEQFF	TGTGCCAGCAGCAAAGATCCCCTAGCGGGGGATCCCTACAATGAGCAGTTCTTC
.	.	TRBV18	14	TRBJ1-1	CASSPPGQGPEAFF	TGTGCCAGCTCACCACCGGGGCAGGGGCCCGAAGCTTTCTTT
TRBD2	.	TRBV12-3/TRBV12-4	16	TRBJ2-3	CASSPQRGVGTDTQYF	TGTGCCAGCAGTCCCCAGCGGGGGGTTGGCACAGATACGCAGTATTTT
.	many	TRBV5-1	14	TRBJ2-5	CASSFGAGQETQYF	TGTGCCAGCAGCTTTGGGGCGGGGCAAGAGACCCAGTACTTC
TRBD2	.	TRBV4-1	15	TRBJ2-1	CASSQGLASGNEQFF	TGCGCCAGCAGCCAAGGACTAGCGTCTGGGAATGAGCAGTTCTTC
.	.	TRBV5-1	15	TRBJ2-7	CASSLPQVGTYEQYF	TGCGCCAGCAGCTTGCCTCAGGTCGGGACCTACGAGCAGTACTTC
.	.	TRBV15	16	TRBJ2-1	CATSRDTGSSYNEQFF	TGTGCCACCAGCAGAGATACGGGGAGCTCCTACAATGAGCAGTTCTTC
TRBD1	few	TRBV7-6	16	TRBJ2-2	CASSPSGQVNTGELFF	TGTGCCAGCAGCCCCAGTGGACAGGTGAACACCGGGGAGCTGTTTTTT
.	.	TRBV6-2/TRBV6-3	18	TRBJ2-7	CASSWRTTTGRLSYEQYF	TGTGCCAGCAGTTGGCGGACGACTACGGGACGCCTCTCCTACGAGCAGTACTTC
TRBD1	few	TRBV2	15	TRBJ2-3	CASSDAASTGDTQYF	TGTGCCAGCAGTGATGCCGCTTCGACAGGGGATACGCAGTATTTT
.	.	TRBV5-6	15	TRBJ2-1	CASSRVEGRYNEQFF	TGTGCCAGCAGCCGCGTGGAGGGCCGCTACAATGAGCAGTTCTTC
.	.	TRBV2	12	TRBJ1-2	CASSEAGYGYTF	TGTGCCAGCAGTGAAGCGGGCTATGGCTACACCTTC
TRBD1	.	TRBV24-1	13	TRBJ2-7	CATSDWTGGEQYF	TGTGCCACCAGTGATTGGACAGGGGGCGAGCAGTACTTC
.	many	TRBV2	15	TRBJ2-3	CASRGRGEGTDTQYF	TGTGCCAGCAGGGGACGAGGGGAGGGCACAGATACGCAGTATTTT
.	few	TRBV7-8	13	TRBJ2-7	CASSLGSANEQYF	TGTGCCAGCAGCTTAGGATCCGCTAACGAGCAGTACTTC
TRBD2	.	TRBV20-1	17	TRBJ2-1	CSAPKTSGGTPYNEQFF	TGCAGTGCTCCAAAGACTAGCGGGGGGACCCCCTACAATGAGCAGTTCTTC
.	few	TRBV5-1	16	TRBJ2-2	CASSFGPDRGTGELFF	TGCGCCAGCAGCTTTGGTCCGGACAGAGGCACCGGGGAGCTGTTTTTT
.	.	TRBV7-6	16	TRBJ1-1	CASSLRTPPPHTEAFF	TGTGCCAGCAGCTTGCGGACACCACCGCCCCACACTGAAGCTTTCTTT
.	.	TRBV3-1	17	TRBJ2-1	CASSQDREGPFYNEQFF	TGTGCCAGCAGCCAAGATCGAGAAGGGCCCTTTTACAATGAGCAGTTCTTC
TRBD1	.	TRBV6-2/TRBV6-3	14	TRBJ2-7	CASSYLGQGYEQYF	TGTGCCAGCAGTTACTTGGGACAGGGGTACGAGCAGTACTTC
TRBD2	few	TRBV5-1	17	TRBJ2-1	CASSDTPGTSGGNEQFF	TGCGCCAGCAGCGACACGCCCGGGACTAGCGGGGGTAATGAGCAGTTCTTC